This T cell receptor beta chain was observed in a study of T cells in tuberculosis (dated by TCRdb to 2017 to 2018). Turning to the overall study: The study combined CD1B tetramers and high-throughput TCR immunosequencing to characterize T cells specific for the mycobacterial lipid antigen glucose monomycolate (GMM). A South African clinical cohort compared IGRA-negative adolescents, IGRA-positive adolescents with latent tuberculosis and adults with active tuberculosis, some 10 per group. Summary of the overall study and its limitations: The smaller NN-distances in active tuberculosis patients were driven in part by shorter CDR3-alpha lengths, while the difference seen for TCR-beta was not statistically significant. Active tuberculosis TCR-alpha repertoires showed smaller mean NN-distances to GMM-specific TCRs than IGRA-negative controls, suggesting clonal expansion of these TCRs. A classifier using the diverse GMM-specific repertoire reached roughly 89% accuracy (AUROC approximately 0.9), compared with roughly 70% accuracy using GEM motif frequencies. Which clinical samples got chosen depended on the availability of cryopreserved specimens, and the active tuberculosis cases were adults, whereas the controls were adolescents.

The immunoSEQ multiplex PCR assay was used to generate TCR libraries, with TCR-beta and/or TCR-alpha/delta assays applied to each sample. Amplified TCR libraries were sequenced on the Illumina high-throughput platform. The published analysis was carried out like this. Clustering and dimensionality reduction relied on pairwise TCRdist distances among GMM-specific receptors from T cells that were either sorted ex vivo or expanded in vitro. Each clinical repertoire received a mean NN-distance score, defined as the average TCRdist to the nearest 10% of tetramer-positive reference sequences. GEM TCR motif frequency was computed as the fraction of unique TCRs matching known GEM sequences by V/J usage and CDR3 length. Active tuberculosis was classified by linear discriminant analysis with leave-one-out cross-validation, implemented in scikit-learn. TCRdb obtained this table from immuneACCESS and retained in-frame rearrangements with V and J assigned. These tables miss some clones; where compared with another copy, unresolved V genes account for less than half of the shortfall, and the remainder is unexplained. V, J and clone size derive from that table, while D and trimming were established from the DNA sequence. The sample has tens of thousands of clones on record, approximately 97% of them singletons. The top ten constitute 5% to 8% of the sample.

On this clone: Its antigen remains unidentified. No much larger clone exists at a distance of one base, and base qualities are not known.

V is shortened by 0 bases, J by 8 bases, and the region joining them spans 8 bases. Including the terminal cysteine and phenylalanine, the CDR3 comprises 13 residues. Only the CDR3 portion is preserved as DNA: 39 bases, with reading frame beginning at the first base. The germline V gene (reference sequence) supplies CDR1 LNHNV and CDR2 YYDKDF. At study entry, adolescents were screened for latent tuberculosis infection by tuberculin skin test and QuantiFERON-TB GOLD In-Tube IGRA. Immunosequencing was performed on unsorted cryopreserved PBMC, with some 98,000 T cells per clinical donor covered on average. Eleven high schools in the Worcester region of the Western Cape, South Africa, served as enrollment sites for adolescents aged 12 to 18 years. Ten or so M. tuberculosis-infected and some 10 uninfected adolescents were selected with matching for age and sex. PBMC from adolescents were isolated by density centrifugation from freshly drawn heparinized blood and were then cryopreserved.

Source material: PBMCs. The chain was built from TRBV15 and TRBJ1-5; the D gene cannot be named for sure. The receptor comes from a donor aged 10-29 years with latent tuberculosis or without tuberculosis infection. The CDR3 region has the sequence CATSRDPGKPQHF. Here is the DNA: TGTGCCACCAGCAGAGATCCGGGTAAGCCCCAGCATTTT.